This T cell receptor (beta chain) emerged from a study of graft-versus-host responses after intestinal transplantation. Only in-frame clones appear in the TCRdb table, and some are missing; sequencing was by immunoSEQ multiplex PCR. This sample yields some 100,000 clones, of which about 93% are seen a single time; approximately 1% belongs to the top ten. The V gene's germline CDR1 is LNHDA and CDR2 SQIVND (reference sequence). The CDR3 sequence is 12 residues long. V dropped 7 bases and J dropped 4; count of bases not matched to a gene: 3. Remarks on this clone: What it binds is unknown.

The source was unstimulated CD8+ T cells sorted from spleen or lymph node cells, collected before transplant. This sequence was found in a human donor who was the organ donor for an intestinal transplant. V and J are TRBV19 and TRBJ1-1, with 7 nucleotides matching TRBD1. The chain's CDR3 is CASTAGGTEAFF. The CDR3 DNA reads TGTGCCAGTACCGCAGGGGGCACTGAAGCTTTCTTT.